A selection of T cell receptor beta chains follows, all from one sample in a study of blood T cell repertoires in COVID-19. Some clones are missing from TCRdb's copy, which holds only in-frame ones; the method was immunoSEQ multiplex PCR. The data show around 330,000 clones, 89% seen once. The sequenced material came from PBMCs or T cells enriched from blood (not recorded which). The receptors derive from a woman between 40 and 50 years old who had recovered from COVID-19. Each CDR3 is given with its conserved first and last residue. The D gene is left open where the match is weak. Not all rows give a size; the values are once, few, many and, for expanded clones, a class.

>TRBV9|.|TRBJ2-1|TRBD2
TGTGCCAGCAGCAGAGCCGGGACTAGCGGATACAATGAGCAGTTCTTC
CASSRAGTSGYNEQFF
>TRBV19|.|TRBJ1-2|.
TGTGCCAGTTTATCGGACGGGGATTTTAACTATGGCTACACCTTC
CASLSDGDFNYGYTF
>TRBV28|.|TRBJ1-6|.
TGTGCCAGCAGTTTAACCGATGTGAGGACATCTAATTCACCCCTCCACTTT
CASSLTDVRTSNSPLHF
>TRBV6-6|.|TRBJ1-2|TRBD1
TGTGCCAGCAGTGGGGGACAGGACTATGGCTACACCTTC
CASSGGQDYGYTF
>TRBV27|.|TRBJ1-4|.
TGTGCCAGCAGTCCCGGCCGGAGCGGCCCAGCAGCTGAAAAACTGTTTTTT
CASSPGRSGPAAEKLFF
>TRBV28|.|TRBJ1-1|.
TGTGCCAGTGATTATACCACGACAACAGTGAACACTGAAGCTTTCTTT
CASDYTTTTVNTEAFF
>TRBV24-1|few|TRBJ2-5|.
TGTGCCACCAGTGACGCGCCAGGGGCGCCAGGAGAGACCCAGTACTTC
CATSDAPGAPGETQYF
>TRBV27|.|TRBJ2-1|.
TGTGCCAGCAGTTTTTTCGACAGTTTAAATGAGCAGTTCTTC
CASSFFDSLNEQFF
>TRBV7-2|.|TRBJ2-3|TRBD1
TGTGCCAGCAGCTTAGAGGGGGCCGCCACAGATACGCAGTATTTT
CASSLEGAATDTQYF
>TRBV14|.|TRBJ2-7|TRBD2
TGTGCCAGCAGCCAAGGTGGATTAGCGGGAACCTACGAGCAGTACTTC
CASSQGGLAGTYEQYF
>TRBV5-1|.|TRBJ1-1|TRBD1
TGCGCCAGCAGCGTTAGGACAGGGAAGGGGACTGAAGCTTTCTTT
CASSVRTGKGTEAFF
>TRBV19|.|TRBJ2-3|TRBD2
TGTGCCAGTAGGCCGGGACTAGCGGTTGATACGCAGTATTTT
CASRPGLAVDTQYF
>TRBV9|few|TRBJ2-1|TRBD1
TGTGCCAGCAGCCACCTTGGACAGGGAAGGGGGAATGAGCAGTTCTTC
CASSHLGQGRGNEQFF
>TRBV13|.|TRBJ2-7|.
TGTGCCAGCAGCTTACAGGGTGTTGGTGAGCAGTACTTC
CASSLQGVGEQYF
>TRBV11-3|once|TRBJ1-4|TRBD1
TGTGCCAGCAGCTTAGGGGGACAGGGGGCCACTAATGAAAAACTGTTTTTT
CASSLGGQGATNEKLFF
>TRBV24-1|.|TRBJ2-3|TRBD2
TGTGCCACCAGTGATTTCGGCGGGAGGCGAACAGATACGCAGTATTTT
CATSDFGGRRTDTQYF
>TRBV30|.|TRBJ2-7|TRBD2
TGTGCCTGGAACCGGGGGGGTTCGGGCGAGCAGTACTTC
CAWNRGGSGEQYF
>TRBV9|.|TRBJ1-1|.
TGTGCCAGCAGCGCCGGGACACGAAAGAACACTGAAGCTTTCTTT
CASSAGTRKNTEAFF
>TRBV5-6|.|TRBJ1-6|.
TGTGCCAGCAGCTTGGCCGGGAGCTCCTATAATTCACCCCTCCACTTT
CASSLAGSSYNSPLHF
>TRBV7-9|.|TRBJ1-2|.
TGTGCCAGCAGCCCCCGGGGGGAAGGCTACACCTTC
CASSPRGEGYTF
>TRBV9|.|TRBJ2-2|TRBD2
TGTGCCAGCAGCCCCATTAGCGGGGGGAACACCGGGGAGCTGTTTTTT
CASSPISGGNTGELFF
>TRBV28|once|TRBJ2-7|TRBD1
TGTGCCAGCAGCCCTGCCGGGACAGAGGCCTACGAGCAGTACTTC
CASSPAGTEAYEQYF
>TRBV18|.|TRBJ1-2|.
TGTGCCAGCTCGCCCCGTGGTCTCCAGGGGCAGGGCTACACCTTC
CASSPRGLQGQGYTF
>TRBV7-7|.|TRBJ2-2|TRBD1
TGTGCTAGCAGCCTTGACAGGGCGGACACCGGGGAGCTGTTTTTT
CASSLDRADTGELFF